The rows below give T cell receptor beta chains drawn from one sample of a study of blood T cells in healthy people across ages. TCRdb reanalysed the 5' RACE reads using MiXCR and keeps one entry per CDR3 protein. The data contain around 400,000 distinct CDR3 sequences, 50% to 60% of them singletons. Sequencing was performed on blood. The receptors were gathered from a man between 60 and 70 years old in good health. The CDR3 runs from the conserved cysteine through the conserved F or W.

length | J | V | CDR3
14 | TRBJ2-1 | TRBV2 | CASLRDSFNNEQFF
11 | TRBJ1-2 | TRBV28 | CASSSYYVYTF
12 | TRBJ2-6 | TRBV29-1 | CSVDAGANVLTF
14 | TRBJ1-1 | TRBV28 | CASSLVLVRTEAFF
15 | TRBJ1-2 | TRBV3-1 | CASSLGRPANYGYTF
13 | TRBJ1-2 | TRBV5-6 | CASSFKSPAGYTF
14 | TRBJ2-5 | TRBV6-5 | CASRPTAAQETQYF
13 | - | TRBV7-9 | CASSVDPTYEQYF
16 | TRBJ2-4 | TRBV2 | CASSEDRGGTKNIQYF
16 | TRBJ2-6 | TRBV5-1 | CASSSGRISGANVLTF
19 | TRBJ2-2 | TRBV12-3/TRBV12-4 | CASSFSIQRGRVNTGELFF
12 | TRBJ1-2 | TRBV29-1 | CSALQGPRSYTF
14 | TRBJ2-7 | TRBV12-3/TRBV12-4 | CASSYGQTPYEQYF
14 | - | TRBV4-3 | CASSQGPRGYEQYF
14 | TRBJ2-1 | TRBV20-1 | CSARAPRYHNEQFF
15 | TRBJ2-1 | TRBV7-2 | CASSLAGGPSYEQFF
16 | TRBJ2-1 | TRBV7-3 | CASSLIGTSGYNEQFF
15 | TRBJ1-5 | TRBV28 | CASSLLDREDQPQHF
16 | TRBJ2-5 | TRBV4-2 | CASSQEPGLAEETQYF
13 | TRBJ1-2 | TRBV2 | CASTPDRNDGYTF
13 | TRBJ2-2 | TRBV27 | CASSVAATGELFF
17 | TRBJ2-1 | TRBV3-1 | CASSHIKRGGGGNEQFF
17 | TRBJ2-7 | TRBV4-1 | CASSQAQAGGISYEQYF
15 | TRBJ2-5 | TRBV20-1 | CSARDLSGVQETQYF
15 | TRBJ2-1 | TRBV18 | CASSPGLAGEGEQFF
12 | TRBJ1-2 | TRBV7-9 | CASSLGGDGYTF
15 | TRBJ2-7 | TRBV20-1 | CSARDGGRANYEQYF
14 | - | TRBV27 | CASNPSGRLCEQYF
17 | - | TRBV12-3/TRBV12-4 | CASRQGTGGVGYNEQYF
13 | TRBJ2-1 | TRBV29-1 | CSVDRTGGASRFF
13 | TRBJ2-7 | TRBV6-1 | CASSEVRAYEQYF
15 | TRBJ1-6 | TRBV5-1 | CASSGPGQSDSPLHF
15 | TRBJ2-3 | TRBV12-3/TRBV12-4 | CASSLPSRGTDAQYF
18 | TRBJ2-1 | TRBV5-1 | CASSFWTSGRLRINEQFF
16 | TRBJ2-7 | TRBV7-8 | CASSFPADGPTYEQYF
16 | TRBJ2-3 | TRBV7-9 | CASSKVAGGLTDTQYF
15 | TRBJ2-7 | TRBV14 | CASSHRREESYEQYF
12 | TRBJ1-2 | TRBV3-1 | CASSHGNYGYTF
17 | TRBJ2-5 | TRBV5-1 | CASSSSRAASSQETQYF
10 | TRBJ2-1 | TRBV29-1 | CSVANNERFF
15 | TRBJ2-1 | TRBV10-3 | CAIRLDGSSYNEQFF
15 | TRBJ1-4 | TRBV7-2 | CASSRFQDTNEKLFF
16 | TRBJ2-6 | TRBV10-3 | CAISSSGGPGANVLTF
15 | TRBJ2-7 | TRBV6-5 | CASSYWTGDVWEQYF
15 | TRBJ2-1 | TRBV7-2 | CASSLAYGSYNEQFF